This paragraph covers one T cell receptor beta chain sequence. Its cognate antigen is unknown. With only one base between it and a far larger clone, this is likely a read error. The length of the CDR3 is 20 residues. Germline-derived CDR1 and CDR2 are MNHEY and SMNVEV (reference sequence). This specimen comes from a study of prognosis after radiotherapy for stage I lung cancer. Looking at the study overall: Every patient with non-small cell lung cancer was judged medically inoperable. Concurrently with stereotactic body radiotherapy, no other therapy was received by any patient. Among the patients, several had squamous cell carcinoma and approximately 11 had adenocarcinoma. Study-level results: Median unique TCR clones dropped from roughly 10,000 to 7,000 after stereotactic body radiation therapy.

Starting from genomic DNA, TCR beta CDR3 was amplified through two-round multiplex PCR. Amplification during the initial PCR round employed primers specific to each TRBV and TRBJ gene. TCRdb independently ran MiXCR on the multiplex PCR reads; one entry per CDR3 protein. The sample carries tens of thousands of distinct CDR3 sequences, 30% to 35% recorded once. This chain joins TRBV27 and TRBJ2-1; D may match TRBD1 or TRBD2 (5 bases each). This TCR came from a donor over 45 with non-small cell lung cancer. Specimen: PBMCs, collected before or after stereotactic body radiation therapy (not recorded which). This CDR3 reads CASSYSPGRGALGTGNEQLF. For the CDR3, the DNA is TGTGCCAGCAGTTACTCCCCGGGACGGGGTGCGTTAGGTACGGGAAATGAGCAGTTATTC.